This TCR beta chain was profiled in a study of blood T cell repertoires in COVID-19. Study at large: Some COVID-19 samples were acute and others convalescent; all came from the United States, Italy and Spain.

In the authors' methods: For nucleated cells, counts were estimated from reference gene primer amplification. Profiling relied on immunoSEQ multiplex PCR, and the TCRdb table lists in-frame clones only, not all of them. V, J and clone size reflect that table, while D and trimming were determined from the DNA. The sample holds about 69,000 clones, 85% to 95% seen once. The germline gives CDR1 LGHDT, CDR2 YNNKEL (reference sequence). The CDR3 contains 16 residues. J was trimmed by 6 bases and V by 4 bases; bases with no gene match: 7. The chain couples TRBV3-1 (or the pseudogene TRBV3-2) to TRBJ2-3; 13 bases align to TRBD2. The clonotype was recovered from an older woman with active COVID-19. Sample: peripheral blood. The CDR3 DNA sequence: TGTGCCAGCAGCCGACGGACTAGCGGGAGTTTGGATACGCAGTATTTT. Residues: CASSRRTSGSLDTQYF.